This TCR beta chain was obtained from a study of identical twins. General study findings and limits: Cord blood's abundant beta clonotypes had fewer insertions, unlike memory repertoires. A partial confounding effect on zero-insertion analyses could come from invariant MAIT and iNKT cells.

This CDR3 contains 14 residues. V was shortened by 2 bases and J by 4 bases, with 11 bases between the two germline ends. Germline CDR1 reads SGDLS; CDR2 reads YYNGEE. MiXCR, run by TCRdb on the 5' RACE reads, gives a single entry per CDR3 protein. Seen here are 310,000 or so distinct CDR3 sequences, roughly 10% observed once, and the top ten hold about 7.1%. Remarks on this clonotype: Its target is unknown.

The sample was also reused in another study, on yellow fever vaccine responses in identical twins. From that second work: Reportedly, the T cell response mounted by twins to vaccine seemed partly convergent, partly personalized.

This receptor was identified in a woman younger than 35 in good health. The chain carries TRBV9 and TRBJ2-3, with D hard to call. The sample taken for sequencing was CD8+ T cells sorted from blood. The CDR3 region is CASSVQNRPDTQYF. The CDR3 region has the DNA TGTGCCAGCAGCGTCCAGAACCGTCCAGATACGCAGTATTTT. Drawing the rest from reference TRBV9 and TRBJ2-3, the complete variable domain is DSGVTQTPKHLITATGQRVTLRCSPRSGDLSVYWYQQSLDQGLQFLIQYYNGEERAKGNILERFSAQQFPDLHSELNLSSLELGDSALYFCASSVQNRPDTQYFGPGTRLTVL.